This record concerns one T cell receptor beta chain sequence. Its target is not known. Germline-derived CDR1 and CDR2 are SGHRS and YFSETQ. Germline trimming cut 3 bases from V and 0 bases from J; bases unmatched to any gene: 5. The CDR3 runs to 17 residues. These data originate in a study of CD8 T cells in ankylosing spondylitis. Study-wide findings and caveats: Disease-linked clones were found to be CD8+ and relatively rare in peripheral blood. Seemingly characteristic of ankylosing spondylitis blood was a TCR beta motif consisting of fewer than 10 highly homologous variants.

Preparation of TCR beta libraries was done by quantitative 5'-RACE with molecular barcodes. TCRdb called the 5' RACE reads again in MiXCR, with one record for every CDR3 protein. This table holds around 300,000 distinct CDR3 sequences, about 15% found once. Sample: blood, either unsorted or a sorted T cell fraction (not recorded which). The chain has TRBV5-1 and TRBJ2-2; the match to TRBD1 covers 10 bases. This TCR was sampled from a male donor with ankylosing spondylitis or in good health (not recorded which). CDR3 sequence reads: CASSSYGQGANTGELFF. The CDR3 region has the DNA TGCGCCAGCAGCTCCTACGGACAGGGGGCGAACACCGGGGAGCTGTTTTTT.